The T cell receptor beta chain described here comes from a study of T cell responses to AZD1222 COVID-19 vaccine. Some clones are missing from TCRdb's copy, which holds only in-frame ones; the method was immunoSEQ multiplex PCR. The sample contains 200,000 or so clones, 87% of which appear only once. Study results and limitations: Vaccine-related CD4 TCRs covered spike, predominating at 160-218 and 743-854. After two AZD1222 doses, spike-specific TCR breadth and depth rose versus day 0.

This clone was counted between two and nine times. Its antigen is not identified. CDR1 is GTSNPN and CDR2 is SVGIG in the germline V gene (reference sequence). V lost 0 bases and J 3 bases, leaving 6 bases between the germline ends. The CDR3 runs 13 residues. The origin of this receptor is an adult in good health. The sample was peripheral blood, taken on day 0 of MenACWY control vaccination. The chain has TRBV30 and TRBJ1-5; D perhaps matches TRBD1 (5 bases). CDR3 sequence reads: CAWSVGANQPQHF. The CDR3 DNA is TGTGCCTGGAGTGTAGGGGCCAATCAGCCCCAGCATTTT.